The clone carrying this T cell receptor (beta chain) was picked up a small number of times. What it recognizes is unknown. TCRdb re-called the 5' RACE reads through MiXCR, storing one row per CDR3 protein. The sample holds 35,000 to 50,000 distinct CDR3 sequences, around 6% seen once. Trimming took 3 bases from V and 4 from J, leaving 0 bases between them. The CDR3 covers 9 residues. CDR1 and CDR2 from the germline V gene are GTSNPN and SVGIG (reference sequence). The sample belongs to a study of early T cells in non-severe SARS-CoV-2 infection. Whole-study context: Unsorted whole blood bulk RNA was sequenced, with unpaired chains.

Broader study findings: Anti-spike CD8 specificities were favored by VDJdb matching, whose results missed private and CD4 specificities.

The sequences come from whole blood, collected at baseline. The rearrangement links TRBV30 to TRBJ1-2; D gene uncertain. This receptor was obtained from an adult who was a healthcare worker with PCR-confirmed SARS-CoV-2 infection or an uninfected control (not recorded which). The CDR3 DNA follows: TGTGCCTGGAGCTATGGCTACACCTTC. Its translation: CAWSYGYTF.